This is a list of T cell receptor beta chains from one sample in a study of blood T cells in healthy people across ages. In TCRdb, the 5' RACE reads were re-called with MiXCR into one record per CDR3 protein. The data show some 1.5 million distinct CDR3 sequences, roughly 28% seen once. The source material was blood. The receptors originated from a woman between 25 and 40 years old in good health. Each CDR3 is given with its conserved first and last residue. D genes are given only for firm matches. Rows give clone size only sometimes, using once, few, many, or a class for an expanded clone.

CDR3 DNA,CDR3 protein,clone size,V gene,CDR3 length,J gene,D gene
TGTGCCAGCAGCTTTCAGAGGGGTGAGCAGTTCTTC,CASSFQRGEQFF,.,TRBV14,12,TRBJ2-1,.
TGTGCCAGCAGTTTAGCAGCCGGATGGAAGGAAAAACTGTTTTTT,CASSLAAGWKEKLFF,.,TRBV12-3/TRBV12-4,15,TRBJ1-4,.
TGCGCCAGCAGCACCCGGGACAGGGCCGGGAATAGCAATCAGCCCCAGCATTTT,CASSTRDRAGNSNQPQHF,.,TRBV5-1,18,TRBJ1-5,TRBD1
TGCAGTGTCCAGACAGGGGCGGTGAATCAGCCCCAGCATTTT,CSVQTGAVNQPQHF,.,TRBV20-1,14,TRBJ1-5,TRBD1
TGTGCCAGCAGTATCGCGGGACAGGTCTATGGCTACACCTTC,CASSIAGQVYGYTF,few,TRBV12-3/TRBV12-4,14,TRBJ1-2,TRBD1
TGTGCCAGCAGTTATGACAGGGCTGGTTGGACTGAAGCTTTCTTT,CASSYDRAGWTEAFF,.,TRBV7-2,15,TRBJ1-1,TRBD1
TGCGCCAGCAGCTTGGAGACAGGGGGAGTTAGACCCCTCCACTTT,CASSLETGGVRPLHF,few,TRBV5-1,15,TRBJ1-6,TRBD1
TGCAGTGCTAGAATTGGGCTAGCGGGGGGTCGACCAATTTCCCCCACAGATACGCAGTATTTT,CSARIGLAGGRPISPTDTQYF,.,TRBV20-1,21,TRBJ2-3,TRBD2
TGCGCCAGCAGTGGGGGGTACGGTCGCGAGCAGTACTTC,CASSGGYGREQYF,.,TRBV10-1,13,TRBJ2-7,.
TGTGCCAGCAGCTTAGCGCGGTTGGACAGGGACTACACTGAAGCTTTCTTT,CASSLARLDRDYTEAFF,.,TRBV7-9,17,TRBJ1-1,TRBD1
TGTGCCAGCAGGGAGACGGTCTACGAGCAGTACTTC,CASRETVYEQYF,.,TRBV6-2/TRBV6-3,12,TRBJ2-7,.
TGTGCCATCATAGGGAGGACAGGGGGCAACGAGCAGTACTTC,CAIIGRTGGNEQYF,few,TRBV10-3,14,TRBJ2-7,TRBD1
TGTGCCGGCGTCCCGGGCTCAACTAATGAAAAACTGTTTTTT,CAGVPGSTNEKLFF,.,TRBV30,14,TRBJ1-4,.
TGTGCCAGCAGTAACCCTTGGGCCTCGAAAGAGACCCAGTACTTC,CASSNPWASKETQYF,once,TRBV12-3/TRBV12-4,15,TRBJ2-5,.
TGTGCCAGCAGTGAACCAGCGGCCCTGAGGGTAGATGAGCAGTTCTTC,CASSEPAALRVDEQFF,few,TRBV2,16,TRBJ2-1,.
TGTGCCAGCGGCGACAGGACAGTTAGCAATCAGCCCCAGCATTTT,CASGDRTVSNQPQHF,.,TRBV3-1,15,TRBJ1-5,.
TGTGCCAGCAGCCCCCCCCTCAGTTGGGAGCAGTTCTTC,CASSPPLSWEQFF,.,TRBV7-3,13,TRBJ2-1,.
TGTGCCAGCAGCTTCGGGGGACAGAACTATGGCTACACCTTC,CASSFGGQNYGYTF,many,TRBV7-9,14,TRBJ1-2,TRBD1
TGCAGTGCTAGAGGTGTGGGTAGGACTGAGCAGTTCTTC,CSARGVGRTEQFF,many,TRBV20-1,13,TRBJ2-1,.
TGTGCCACCAGCAGGAACTTAGATCAGCCCCAGCATTTT,CATSRNLDQPQHF,.,TRBV15,13,TRBJ1-5,.
TGTGCCACCAGGAGGGACAGCTCCTACGAGCAGTACTTC,CATRRDSSYEQYF,few,TRBV24-1,13,TRBJ2-7,TRBD1
TGTGCCAGCAGTTACTCGAGTGCGAGTTCCTATAATTCACCCCTCCACTTT,CASSYSSASSYNSPLHF,.,TRBV6-5,17,TRBJ1-6,.
TGTGCCAGCAGCTTAGGGACTAGCGGGAGTCTCGGTGAGCAGTTCTTC,CASSLGTSGSLGEQFF,many,TRBV7-2,16,TRBJ2-1,TRBD2
TGTGCCAGTAGTATAGGGAGGGGGCGCCGGCAGTTCTTC,CASSIGRGRRQFF,few,TRBV19,13,TRBJ2-1,.
TGTGCCAGCAGCGCCTCCGGGCTGCGGGTCTCTGGGGCCAACGTCCTGACTTTC,CASSASGLRVSGANVLTF,few,TRBV9,18,TRBJ2-6,.
TGTGCCACCAGGAAAGACAGGGGCGAATACAATGAGCAGTTCTTC,CATRKDRGEYNEQFF,.,TRBV15,15,TRBJ2-1,TRBD1
TGTGCCAGCCGCTCGGGTAGGGAGGGTCAGCCCCAGCATTTT,CASRSGREGQPQHF,.,TRBV28,14,TRBJ1-5,.
TGCGCCAGCAGCTTGACCAAAGATGGCTACACCTTC,CASSLTKDGYTF,.,TRBV5-1,12,TRBJ1-2,.
TGCAGTGTTGGTTTAGCCAAAAACATTCAGTACTTC,CSVGLAKNIQYF,few,TRBV20-1,12,TRBJ2-4,.
.,CATSRGGFGNGGRNTEAFF,few,TRBV15,19,TRBJ1-1,.
TGTGCCAGCAGCGCGGGAAGTAGGAACACTGAAGCTTTCTTT,CASSAGSRNTEAFF,.,TRBV7-3,14,TRBJ1-1,.
TGTGCCATCTACACAACTAACTATGGCCACACCTTC,CAIYTTNYGHTF,.,TRBV10-3,12,TRBJ1-2,.
TGCAGTGCCTACAGGAGGGGGAGTAACACTGAAGCTTTCTTT,CSAYRRGSNTEAFF,.,TRBV20-1,14,TRBJ1-1,.
TGTGCCAGCAGTCTCATAGCGGGAGGGCCGAGGGAGACCCAGTACTTC,CASSLIAGGPRETQYF,few,TRBV7-9,16,TRBJ2-5,TRBD2
TGCAGCGTTGTGGGAATCCAAGAGACCCAGTACTTC,CSVVGIQETQYF,many,TRBV29-1,12,TRBJ2-5,.
TGCGCCAGCAGGTCCCGGCTGGAGGGGGACTATGGCTACACCTTC,CASRSRLEGDYGYTF,few,TRBV5-1,15,TRBJ1-2,.
TGTGCCAGCAGCCAAGATACAGGTCAAGAGGCCCAGTACTTC,CASSQDTGQEAQYF,.,TRBV3-1,14,TRBJ2-5,.
TGTGCCAGCAGACAGGGCCCCCAAGAGACCCAGTACTTC,CASRQGPQETQYF,few,TRBV11-2,13,TRBJ2-5,.
TGCAGTGCTAGAAGGGGAGTAAACAGAGTTGAAGCTTTCTTT,CSARRGVNRVEAFF,.,TRBV20-1,14,TRBJ1-1,.
TGTGCCAGCAGTAATTCCCACTATGGCTACACCTTC,CASSNSHYGYTF,few,TRBV28,12,TRBJ1-2,.
TGCGCCAGCAGCCAAGTCACTAGACCCCCCTACGAGCAGTACTTC,CASSQVTRPPYEQYF,.,TRBV4-1,15,TRBJ2-7,.
TGTGCCAGCAGCCGGTACAAAATGGAGACCCAGTACTTC,CASSRYKMETQYF,.,TRBV7-2,13,TRBJ2-5,.
TGCAGTGCTAGAACTGAAGATACGCAGTATTTT,CSARTEDTQYF,few,TRBV20-1,11,TRBJ2-3,.
TGCGCCAGCAGCCAAGATCTGAGACAGGGGTTTCTCGAGCAGTACTTC,CASSQDLRQGFLEQYF,few,TRBV4-1,16,TRBJ2-7,TRBD1
TGTGCCAGCAGCCAAGCTTTCAGGGGTAACTATGGCTACACCTTC,CASSQAFRGNYGYTF,few,TRBV3-1,15,TRBJ1-2,.